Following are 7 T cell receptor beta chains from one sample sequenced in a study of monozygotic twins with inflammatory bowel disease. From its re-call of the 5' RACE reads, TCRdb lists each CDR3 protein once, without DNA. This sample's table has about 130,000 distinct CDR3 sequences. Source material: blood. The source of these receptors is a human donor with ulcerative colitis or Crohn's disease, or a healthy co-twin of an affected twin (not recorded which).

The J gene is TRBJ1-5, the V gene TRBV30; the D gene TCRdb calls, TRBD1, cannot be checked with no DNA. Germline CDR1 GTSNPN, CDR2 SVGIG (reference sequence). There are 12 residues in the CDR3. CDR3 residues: CAWGDRDQPQHF.

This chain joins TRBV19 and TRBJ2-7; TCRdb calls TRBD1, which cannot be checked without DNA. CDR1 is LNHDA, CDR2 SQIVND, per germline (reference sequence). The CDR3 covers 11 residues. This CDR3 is CASSAGVEQYF.

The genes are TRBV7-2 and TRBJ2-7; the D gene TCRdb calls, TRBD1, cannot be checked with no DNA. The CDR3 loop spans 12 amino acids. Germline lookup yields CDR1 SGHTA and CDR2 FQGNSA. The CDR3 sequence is CASSSTGDEQYF.

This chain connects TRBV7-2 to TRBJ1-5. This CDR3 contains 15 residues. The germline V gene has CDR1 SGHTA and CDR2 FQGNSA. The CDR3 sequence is CASRTTAVSNQPQHF. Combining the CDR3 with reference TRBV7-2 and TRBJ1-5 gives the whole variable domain GAGVSQSPSNKVTEKGKDVELRCDPISGHTALYWYRQSLGQGLEFLIYFQGNSAPDKSGLPSDRFSAERTGGSVSTLTIQRTQQEDSAVYLCASRTTAVSNQPQHFGDGTRLSIL.

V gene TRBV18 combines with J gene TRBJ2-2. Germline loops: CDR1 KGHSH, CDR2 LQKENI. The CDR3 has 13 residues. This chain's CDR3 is CASSPHSAGELFF.

The CDR3 spells CSASGTGGVGYTF. This rearrangement joins TRBV20-1 to TRBJ1-2; there is no DNA to check the TCRdb D call of TRBD1. Germline V CDR1 and CDR2: DFQATT, SNEGSKA (reference sequence). The CDR3 covers 13 residues.

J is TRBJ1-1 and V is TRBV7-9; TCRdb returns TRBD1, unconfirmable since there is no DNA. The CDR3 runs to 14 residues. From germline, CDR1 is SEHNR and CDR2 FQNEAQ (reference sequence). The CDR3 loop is CASSLEGSGTEAFF.